One and the same sample provided the 14 T cell receptor beta chains below, sequenced in a study of tumor-infiltrating lymphocytes in primary liver carcinoma. Priming with a constant-region primer yielded TCR beta cDNA from roughly 500 ng total RNA. Libraries for TCR beta were built through three nested multiplex PCR rounds, which together made up a slightly modified ARM-PCR procedure. Running nine to ten cycles apiece, the first two PCR rounds relied on TRBV1-TRBV30 forward primers together with a C-beta reverse primer. TCRdb re-analysed the multiplex PCR reads in MiXCR, keeping a single row per CDR3 protein. Here the sample spans about 190,000 distinct CDR3 sequences, about 85% being singletons. Between roughly 18 and 30 mg of unsorted bulk tissue served as the source from which RNA and DNA were co-extracted. What was sequenced was tumor tissue from primary liver carcinoma. These receptor sequences come from a man aged 40-50 years with primary liver carcinoma and hepatitis B virus infection.

A note on this clonotype: At one end, the junction sequence differs from germline, possibly due to a read error. The genes are TRBV29-1 and TRBJ2-5; D unresolved. CDR1 is SQVTM, CDR2 ANQGSEA, per germline. This CDR3 is built from 15 residues. Here the CDR3 reads CTVECAADRSETQYF. In nucleotides, the CDR3 is TGCACCGTTGAATGCGCGGCGGATAGATCGGAGACCCAGTACTTC.

The V gene is TRBV4-3, the J gene TRBJ2-2; D possibly uses TRBD1 or TRBD2 (5 bases each). V lost 2 bases and J 3 bases, leaving 19 bases between the germline ends. Germline assignment: CDR1 LGHNA and CDR2 YSLEER. CDR3 size: 18 residues. The CDR3 is CASSQYHCTWGYTGELFF. CDR3 in DNA: TGCGCCAGCAGCCAATACCATTGTACATGGGGGTACACCGGGGAGCTGTTTTTT.

This chain connects TRBV29-1 to TRBJ2-1, with unresolved D. The CDR3 consists of 12 residues. V was clipped by 7 bases and J by 8 bases, with 15 bases between them. CDR1 and CDR2 from the germline V gene are SQVTM and ANQGSEA. This CDR3 reads CSGQQGFDEQFF. The CDR3, as DNA: TGCAGCGGACAACAAGGATTCGATGAGCAGTTCTTC.

A remark on this clonotype: One end of the junction is discordant with germline, which a read error may explain. CDR3 amino acids: CAISLTTSGRAGSETEYF. DNA of the CDR3: TGTGCCATCAGTCTAACGACTAGCGGGAGGGCCGGCTCGGAGACCGAGTACTTC. This chain joins TRBV4-2 and TRBJ2-5, with 14 bases identical to TRBD2. Germline assignment: CDR1 LGHNA and CDR2 YNFKEQ. CDR3 size: 18 residues.

The chain links TRBV6-5 to TRBJ1-1, with D hard to call. V was pared by 8 bases and J by 0 bases, with 10 bases between. The germline CDR1 and CDR2 sequences are MNHEY and SVGAGI. The CDR3 runs to 13 residues. Written as DNA, the CDR3 is TGTGCCAGCTGTATGACAATGAACACTGAAGCTTTCTTT. Translated: CASCMTMNTEAFF.

Worth noting for this clonotype: An end of the junction does not agree with germline; a read error may underlie this. This chain joins TRBV5-5 and TRBJ2-2, with 7 bases matching TRBD2. Germline CDR1 and CDR2: SGHKS and YYEKEE (reference sequence). The CDR3 runs to 16 residues. The CDR3 here is CASSPSRGVNTEELFF. Here the CDR3 DNA reads TGTGCCAGCAGCCCCTCCCGGGGGGTGAACACCGAGGAGCTGTTTTTT.

This clonotype was observed a handful of times. The chain links TRBV5-1 to TRBJ1-4; 9 nucleotides line up with TRBD1. V lost 4 bases, J lost 7 bases, and 5 bases stayed unmatched. CDR1 and CDR2 (germline): SGHRS, YFSETQ. The CDR3 is 14 residues long. CDR3 nucleotide sequence: TGCGCCAGCAGCCTACAGGGGGCGGGTGAAAAACTGTTTTTT. Amino acid sequence: CASSLQGAGEKLFF.

Comment on this clonotype: Its ends do not fully match the called genes, so a read error is possible. The chain recombines TRBV6-2 or TRBV6-3 with TRBJ1-5; D uncertain. The germline V gene encodes CDR1 MNHEY and CDR2 SVGEGT. The CDR3 contains 15 residues. The chain's CDR3 is CASTPIPMSNQPQNF. In nucleotides, the CDR3 is TGTGCCAGCACCCCGATCCCCATGAGCAATCAACCCCAGAATTTT.

Of note for this clonotype: Mismatch with germline at one junction end may stem from a read error. The chain recombines TRBV4-3 with TRBJ2-3; D may be TRBD1 or TRBD2 (5 bases each). The CDR3 runs 14 residues. From germline, CDR1 is LGHNA and CDR2 YSLEER. As DNA, the CDR3 is TGCGCCAACAGCCAAGATTTGGGACCAGATACGCAGTATTTT. Translation: CANSQDLGPDTQYF.

Note on this clonotype: At one of its ends the junction is not consistent with the germline gene, which may arise from a read error. This chain connects TRBV29-1 to TRBJ2-7; 9 bases are a match to TRBD1. CDR3 size: 15 residues. Germline CDR1 SQVTM, CDR2 ANQGSEA. The CDR3 DNA follows: TGCAGCGTCGGACTTACGACAGGGGGTAACCACGAGCAGTACTTT. Translated: CSVGLTTGGNHEQYF.

Notes on this clonotype: An end of the junction does not agree with germline; a read error may underlie this. The chain has TRBV6-2 or TRBV6-3 and TRBJ2-3; TRBD2 aligns across 10 bases. The CDR3 spans 19 residues. Germline V lookup: CDR1 MNHEY, CDR2 SVGEGT. The CDR3 DNA reads TGTGCCAACAGTTCGAGACTAGCGGGCACAAGTGCTAGCACAGATACGCAGTATTTT. Its protein is CANSSRLAGTSASTDTQYF.

The rearrangement joins TRBV7-9 to TRBJ2-7; D tentatively reads TRBD1 or TRBD2 (5 bases each). The CDR3 covers 14 residues. The germline V gene has CDR1 SEHNR and CDR2 FQNEAQ (reference sequence). CDR3 loop: CVNGRSAAGPKLYF. In DNA, the CDR3 is TGTGTCAACGGCAGATCAGCGGCAGGGCCCAAGCTGTACTTC.

The chain has TRBV7-8 and TRBJ2-1; D gene unclear. Germline values: CDR1 SGHVS, CDR2 FQNEAQ. The V end lost 1 base, the J end lost 11 bases, and 21 bases lay between the germline ends. This CDR3 has 16 amino acids. The CDR3 protein is CASSLDSGSSFGKQFF. CDR3 nucleotide sequence: TGTGCCAGCAGCTTAGACTCGGGTAGCTCATTCGGTAAGCAGTTCTTC. Based on the CDR3 plus reference TRBV7-8 and TRBJ2-1, the full variable domain is GAGVSQSPRYKVAKRGQDVALRCDPISGHVSLFWYQQALGQGPEFLTYFQNEAQLDKSGLPSDRFFAERPEGSVSTLKIQRTQQEDSAVYLCASSLDSGSSFGKQFFGPGTRLTVL.

Of note for this clonotype: Relative to the germline gene, one junction end is altered; a read error may explain this. This chain joins TRBV11-3 and TRBJ2-7; 9 positions match TRBD1. CDR1 and CDR2 (germline): SGHNT, YENEEA. The CDR3 is 14 residues long. CDR3 in amino acids: CLTRQGVTSYEQYF. CDR3 bases: TGTCTCACTCGACAGGGGGTGACTTCCTACGAGCAATACTTC.